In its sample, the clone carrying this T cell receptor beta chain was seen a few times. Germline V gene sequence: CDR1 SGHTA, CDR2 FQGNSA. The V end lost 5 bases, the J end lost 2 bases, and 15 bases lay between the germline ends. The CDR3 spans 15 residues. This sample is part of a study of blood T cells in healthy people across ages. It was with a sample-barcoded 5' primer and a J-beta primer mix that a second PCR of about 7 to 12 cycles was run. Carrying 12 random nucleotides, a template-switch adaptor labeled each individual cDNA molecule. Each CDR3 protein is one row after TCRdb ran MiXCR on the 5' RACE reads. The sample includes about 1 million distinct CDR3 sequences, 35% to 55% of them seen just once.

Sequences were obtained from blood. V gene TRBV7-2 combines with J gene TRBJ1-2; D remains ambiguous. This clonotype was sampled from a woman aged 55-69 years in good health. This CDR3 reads CASSNKGAINYGYTF. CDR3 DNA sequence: TGTGCCAGCAGCAACAAGGGTGCCATCAACTATGGCTACACCTTC.